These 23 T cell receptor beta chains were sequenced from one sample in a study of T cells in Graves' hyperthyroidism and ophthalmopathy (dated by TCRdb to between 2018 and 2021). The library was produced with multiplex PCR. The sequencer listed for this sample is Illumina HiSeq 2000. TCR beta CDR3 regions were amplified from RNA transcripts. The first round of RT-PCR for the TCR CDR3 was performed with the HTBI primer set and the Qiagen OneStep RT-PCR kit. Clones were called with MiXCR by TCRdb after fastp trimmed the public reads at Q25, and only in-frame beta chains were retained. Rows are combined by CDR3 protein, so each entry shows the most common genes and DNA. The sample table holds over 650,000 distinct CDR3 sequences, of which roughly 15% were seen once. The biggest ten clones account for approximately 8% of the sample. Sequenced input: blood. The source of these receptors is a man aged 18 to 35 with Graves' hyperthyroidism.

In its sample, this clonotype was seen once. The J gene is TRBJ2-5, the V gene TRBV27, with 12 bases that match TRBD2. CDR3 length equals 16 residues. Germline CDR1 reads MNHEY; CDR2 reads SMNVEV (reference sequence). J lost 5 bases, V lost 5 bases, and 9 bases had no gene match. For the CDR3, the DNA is TGTGCCAGCAGTCCAATACTAGCGGGAGGCGGTGAGACCCAGTACTTC. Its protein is CASSPILAGGGETQYF.

CDR3 protein: CASSATSGTIDEQFF. CDR3 nucleotide sequence: TGTGCCAGCAGCGCTACTAGCGGCACAATCGATGAGCAGTTCTTC. The chain couples TRBV4-2 to TRBJ2-1; 8 bases line up with TRBD2. The CDR3 is made up of 15 amino acids. Germline V lookup: CDR1 LGHNA, CDR2 YNFKEQ. V shed 5 bases, J shed 8 bases, and the junction held 11 bases outside the gene matches.

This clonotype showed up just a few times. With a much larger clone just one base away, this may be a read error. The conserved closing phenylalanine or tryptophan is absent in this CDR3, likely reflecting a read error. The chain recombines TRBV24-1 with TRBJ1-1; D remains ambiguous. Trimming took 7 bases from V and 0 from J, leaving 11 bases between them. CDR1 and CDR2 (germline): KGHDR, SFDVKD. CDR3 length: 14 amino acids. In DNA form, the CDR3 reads TGTGCCACCAGGGCGGCAGGTATGAACACTGAAGCTTTCCTT. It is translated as CATRAAGMNTEAFL.

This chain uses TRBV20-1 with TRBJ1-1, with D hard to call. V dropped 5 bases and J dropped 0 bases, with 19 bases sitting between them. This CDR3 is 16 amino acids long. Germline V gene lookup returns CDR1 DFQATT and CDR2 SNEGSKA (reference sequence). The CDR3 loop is CSAPNPVLGMNTEAFF. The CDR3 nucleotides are TGCAGTGCTCCGAACCCAGTCCTGGGGATGAACACTGAAGCTTTCTTT.

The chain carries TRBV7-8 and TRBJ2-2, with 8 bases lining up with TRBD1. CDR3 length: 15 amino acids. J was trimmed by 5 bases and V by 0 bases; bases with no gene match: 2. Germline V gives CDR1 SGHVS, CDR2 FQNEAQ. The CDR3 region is CASSLARGRTGELFF. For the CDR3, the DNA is TGTGCCAGCAGCTTAGCCAGGGGGCGTACCGGGGAGCTGTTTTTT.

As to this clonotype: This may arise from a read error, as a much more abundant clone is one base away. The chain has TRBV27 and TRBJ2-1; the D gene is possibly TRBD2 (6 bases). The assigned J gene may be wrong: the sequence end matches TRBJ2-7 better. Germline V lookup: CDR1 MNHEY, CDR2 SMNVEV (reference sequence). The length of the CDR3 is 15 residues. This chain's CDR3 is CASSQRRDSYNEQYF. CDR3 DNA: TGTGCCAGCAGCCAAAGGCGGGACTCATACAATGAGCAGTACTTC.

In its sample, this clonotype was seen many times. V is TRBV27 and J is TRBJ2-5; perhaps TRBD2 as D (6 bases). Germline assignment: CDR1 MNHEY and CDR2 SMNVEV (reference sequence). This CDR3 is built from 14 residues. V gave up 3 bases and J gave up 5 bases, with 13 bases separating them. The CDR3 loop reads CASSFAGSGETQYF. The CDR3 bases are TGTGCCAGCAGTTTCGCGGGAAGTGGCGAGACCCAGTACTTC.

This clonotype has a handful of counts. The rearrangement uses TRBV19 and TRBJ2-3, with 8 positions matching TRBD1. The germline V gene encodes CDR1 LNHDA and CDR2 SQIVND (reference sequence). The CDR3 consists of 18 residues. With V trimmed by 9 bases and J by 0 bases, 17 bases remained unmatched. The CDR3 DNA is TGTGCCAGCCTCCTACCAACCGGACAGGGAACCAGCACAGATACGCAGTATTTT. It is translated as CASLLPTGQGTSTDTQYF.

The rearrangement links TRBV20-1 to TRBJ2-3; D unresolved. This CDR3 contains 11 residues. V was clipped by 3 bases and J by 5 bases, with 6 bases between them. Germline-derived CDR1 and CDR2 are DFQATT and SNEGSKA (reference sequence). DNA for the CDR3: TGCAGTGCTAGCAGTCGAGATACGCAGTATTTT. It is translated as CSASSRDTQYF.

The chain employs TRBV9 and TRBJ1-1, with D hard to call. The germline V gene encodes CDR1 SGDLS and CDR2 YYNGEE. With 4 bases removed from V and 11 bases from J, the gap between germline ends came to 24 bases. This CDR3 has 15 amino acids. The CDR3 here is CASSRSEDPIYYAFF. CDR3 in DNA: TGTGCCAGCAGCCGCTCGGAGGACCCCATTTACTATGCTTTCTTT.

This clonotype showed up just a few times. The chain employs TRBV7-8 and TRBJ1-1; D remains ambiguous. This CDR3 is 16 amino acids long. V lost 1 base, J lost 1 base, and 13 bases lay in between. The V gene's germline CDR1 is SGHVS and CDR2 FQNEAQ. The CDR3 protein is CASSLVLQRPNTEAFF. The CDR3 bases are TGTGCCAGCAGCTTAGTTTTACAACGGCCGAACACTGAAGCTTTCTTT.

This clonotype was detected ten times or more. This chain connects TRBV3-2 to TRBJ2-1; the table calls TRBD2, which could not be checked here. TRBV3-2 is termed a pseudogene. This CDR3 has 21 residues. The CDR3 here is CASSQEPSRLAGGGAYNEQFF. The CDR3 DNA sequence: TGTGCCAGCAGCCAAGAACCCTCCCGGCTAGCGGGAGGGGGGGCTTACAATGAGCAGTTCTTC.

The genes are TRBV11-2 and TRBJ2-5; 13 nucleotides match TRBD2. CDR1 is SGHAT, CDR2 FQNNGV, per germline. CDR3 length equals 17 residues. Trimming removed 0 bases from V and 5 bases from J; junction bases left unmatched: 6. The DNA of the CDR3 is TGTGCCAGCAGCTTAGATCTTACTAGCGGGAGGGCGGAGACCCAGTACTTC. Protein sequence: CASSLDLTSGRAETQYF.

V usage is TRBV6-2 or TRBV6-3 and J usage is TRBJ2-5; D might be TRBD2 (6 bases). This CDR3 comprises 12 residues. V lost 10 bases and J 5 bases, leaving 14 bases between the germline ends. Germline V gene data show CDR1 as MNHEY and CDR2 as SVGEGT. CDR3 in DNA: TGTGCCACCACGGGAGTCGGGGAGACCCAGTACTTC. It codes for CATTGVGETQYF.

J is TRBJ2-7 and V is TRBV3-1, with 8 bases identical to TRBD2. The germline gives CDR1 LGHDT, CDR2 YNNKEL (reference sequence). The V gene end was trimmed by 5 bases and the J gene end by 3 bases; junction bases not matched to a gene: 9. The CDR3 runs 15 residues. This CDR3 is CASSAGEAGGYEQYF. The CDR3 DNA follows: TGTGCCAGCAGCGCCGGGGAGGCGGGAGGCTACGAGCAGTACTTC.

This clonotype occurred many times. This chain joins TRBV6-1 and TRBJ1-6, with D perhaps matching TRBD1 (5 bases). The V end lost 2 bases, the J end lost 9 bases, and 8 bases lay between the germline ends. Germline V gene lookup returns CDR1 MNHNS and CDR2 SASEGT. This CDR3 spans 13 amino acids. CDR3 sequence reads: CASSEPGGSPLHF. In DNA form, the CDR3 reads TGTGCCAGCAGTGAACCGGGGGGTTCACCCCTCCACTTT.

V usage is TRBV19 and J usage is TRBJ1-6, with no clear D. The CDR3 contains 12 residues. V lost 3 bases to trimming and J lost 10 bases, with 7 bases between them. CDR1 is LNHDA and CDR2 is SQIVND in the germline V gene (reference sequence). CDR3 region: CASSMTRSPLHF. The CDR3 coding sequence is TGTGCCAGTAGTATGACGAGATCACCCCTCCACTTT.

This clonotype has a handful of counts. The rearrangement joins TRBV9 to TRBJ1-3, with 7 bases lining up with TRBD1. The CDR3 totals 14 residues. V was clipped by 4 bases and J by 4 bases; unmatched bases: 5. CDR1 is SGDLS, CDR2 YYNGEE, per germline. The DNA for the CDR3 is TGTGCCAGCAGCACGACAGGGACAGGAAACACCATATATTTT. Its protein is CASSTTGTGNTIYF.

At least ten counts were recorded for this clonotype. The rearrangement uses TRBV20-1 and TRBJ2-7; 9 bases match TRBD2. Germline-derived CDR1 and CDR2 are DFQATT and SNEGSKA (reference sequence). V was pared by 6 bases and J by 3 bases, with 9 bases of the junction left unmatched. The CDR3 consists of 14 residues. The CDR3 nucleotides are TGCAGTGCCTCGCGGACTAGCGAGGGCTACGAGCAGTACTTC. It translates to CSASRTSEGYEQYF.

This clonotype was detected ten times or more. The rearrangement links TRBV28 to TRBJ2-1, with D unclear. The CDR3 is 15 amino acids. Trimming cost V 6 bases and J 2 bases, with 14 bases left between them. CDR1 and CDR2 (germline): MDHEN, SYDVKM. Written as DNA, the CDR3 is TGTGCCAGCAGCTCGTGGATCTCAACCTACAATGAGCAGTTCTTC. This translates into CASSSWISTYNEQFF.

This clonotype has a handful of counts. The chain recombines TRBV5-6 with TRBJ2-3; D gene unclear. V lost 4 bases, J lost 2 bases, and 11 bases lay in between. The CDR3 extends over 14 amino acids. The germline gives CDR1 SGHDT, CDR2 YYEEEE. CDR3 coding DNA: TGTGCCAGCAGCCCGCGGACGGACACAGATACGCAGTATTTT. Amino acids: CASSPRTDTDTQYF.

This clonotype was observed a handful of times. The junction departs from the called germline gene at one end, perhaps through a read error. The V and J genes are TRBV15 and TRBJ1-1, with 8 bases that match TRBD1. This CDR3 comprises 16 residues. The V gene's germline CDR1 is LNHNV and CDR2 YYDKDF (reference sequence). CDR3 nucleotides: TGTGCCACTAGCACCCCTCAGGGGGCAATGAACACTGAAGCTTTCTTT. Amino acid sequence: CATSTPQGAMNTEAFF.

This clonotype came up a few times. CDR3 sequence: CASSLPPLAGVTGELFF. The CDR3 region has the DNA TGTGCCAGCAGCCTTCCCCCTTTAGCGGGAGTAACCGGGGAGCTGTTTTTT. The gene calls are TRBV5-6 and TRBJ2-2, with 9 bases fitting TRBD2. V shed 4 bases and J 5 bases; nucleotides not matched to a gene: 12. The length of the CDR3 is 17 residues. Per the germline V gene, CDR1 is SGHDT and CDR2 is YYEEEE.